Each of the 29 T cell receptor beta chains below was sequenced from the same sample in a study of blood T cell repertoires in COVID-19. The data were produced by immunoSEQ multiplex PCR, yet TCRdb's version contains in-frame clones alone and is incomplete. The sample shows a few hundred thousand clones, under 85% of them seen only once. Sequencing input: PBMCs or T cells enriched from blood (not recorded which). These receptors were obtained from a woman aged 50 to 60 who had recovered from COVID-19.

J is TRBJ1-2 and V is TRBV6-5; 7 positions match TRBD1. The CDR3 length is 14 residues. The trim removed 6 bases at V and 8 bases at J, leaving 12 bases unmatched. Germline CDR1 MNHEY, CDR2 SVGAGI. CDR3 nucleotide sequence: TGTGCCAGCAGACCCGGGACAGCTGGGCGCGGCTACACCTTC. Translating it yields CASRPGTAGRGYTF.

CDR3 coding DNA: TGTGCCAGCAGCTTAGGTTCGGGACAGGGTAACTATGGCTACACCTTC. Residues: CASSLGSGQGNYGYTF. V is TRBV7-9 and J is TRBJ1-2, with TRBD1 matching over 9 bases. J lost 1 base, V lost 1 base, and 4 bases had no gene match. This CDR3 is 16 amino acids long. Germline V CDR1 and CDR2: SEHNR, FQNEAQ (reference sequence).

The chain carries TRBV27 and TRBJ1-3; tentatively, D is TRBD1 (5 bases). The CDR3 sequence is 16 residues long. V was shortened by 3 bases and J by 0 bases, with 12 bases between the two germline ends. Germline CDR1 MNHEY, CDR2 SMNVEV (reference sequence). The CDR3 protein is CASSFLGPSSGNTIYF. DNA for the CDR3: TGTGCCAGCAGTTTCTTGGGGCCATCCTCTGGAAACACCATATATTTT.

The CDR3 here is CASSSGTEQETQYF. CDR3 DNA: TGTGCCAGCAGCTCTGGGACAGAGCAAGAGACCCAGTACTTC. The chain carries TRBV7-9 and TRBJ2-5, with 7 nucleotides matching TRBD1. The germline V gene encodes CDR1 SEHNR and CDR2 FQNEAQ (reference sequence). This CDR3 is 14 amino acids long. J was trimmed by 2 bases and V by 4 bases; bases with no gene match: 4.

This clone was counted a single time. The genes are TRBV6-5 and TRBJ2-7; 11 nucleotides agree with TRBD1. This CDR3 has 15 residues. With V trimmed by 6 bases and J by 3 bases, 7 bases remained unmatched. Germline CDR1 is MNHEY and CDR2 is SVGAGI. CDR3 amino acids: CASRNPGQGVYEQYF. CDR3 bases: TGTGCCAGCAGAAACCCGGGACAGGGGGTCTACGAGCAGTACTTC.

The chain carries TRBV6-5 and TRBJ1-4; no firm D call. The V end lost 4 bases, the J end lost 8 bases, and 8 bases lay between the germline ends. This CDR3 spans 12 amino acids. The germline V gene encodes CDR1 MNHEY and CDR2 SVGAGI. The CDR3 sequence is CASSFSVEKLFF. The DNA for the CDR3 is TGTGCCAGCAGTTTCAGCGTCGAAAAACTGTTTTTT.

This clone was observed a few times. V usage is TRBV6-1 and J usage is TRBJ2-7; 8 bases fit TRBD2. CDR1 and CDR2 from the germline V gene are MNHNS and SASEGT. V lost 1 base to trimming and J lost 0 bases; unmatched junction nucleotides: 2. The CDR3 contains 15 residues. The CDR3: CASSEGGLASYEQYF. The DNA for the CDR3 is TGTGCCAGCAGTGAAGGAGGACTAGCCTCCTACGAGCAGTACTTC.

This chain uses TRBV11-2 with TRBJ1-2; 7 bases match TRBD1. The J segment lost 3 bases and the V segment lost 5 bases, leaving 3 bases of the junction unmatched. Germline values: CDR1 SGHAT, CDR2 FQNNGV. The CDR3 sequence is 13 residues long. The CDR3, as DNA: TGTGCCAGCAGCCGGGACAGCGACTATGGCTACACCTTC. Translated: CASSRDSDYGYTF.

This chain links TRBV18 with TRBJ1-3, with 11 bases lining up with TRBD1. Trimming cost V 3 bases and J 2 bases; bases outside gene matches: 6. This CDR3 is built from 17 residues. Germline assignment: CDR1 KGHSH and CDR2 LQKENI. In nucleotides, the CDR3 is TGTGCCAGCTCACCCGGGACAGGGGGACTTCCTGGAAACACCATATATTTT. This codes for CASSPGTGGLPGNTIYF.

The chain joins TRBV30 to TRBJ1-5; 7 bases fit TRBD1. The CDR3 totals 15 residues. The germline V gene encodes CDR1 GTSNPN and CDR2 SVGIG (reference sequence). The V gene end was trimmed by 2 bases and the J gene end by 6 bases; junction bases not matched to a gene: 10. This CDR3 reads CAWSTRGGFGQPQHF. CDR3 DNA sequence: TGTGCCTGGAGTACACGAGGGGGCTTTGGTCAGCCCCAGCATTTT.

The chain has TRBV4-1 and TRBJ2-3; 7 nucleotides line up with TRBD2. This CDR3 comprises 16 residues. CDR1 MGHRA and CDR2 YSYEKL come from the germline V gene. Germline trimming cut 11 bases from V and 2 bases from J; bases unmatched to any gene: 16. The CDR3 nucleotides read TGCGCCCCCTGCCGACGCGCTAGCGGATCCACAGATACGCAGTATTTT. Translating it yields CAPCRRASGSTDTQYF.

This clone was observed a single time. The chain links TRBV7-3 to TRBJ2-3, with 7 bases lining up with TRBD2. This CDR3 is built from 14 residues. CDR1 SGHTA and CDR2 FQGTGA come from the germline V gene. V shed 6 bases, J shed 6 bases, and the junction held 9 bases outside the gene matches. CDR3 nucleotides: TGTGCCAGCAGTTCTAGCGGTGGGGCGGATACGCAGTATTTT. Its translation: CASSSSGGADTQYF.

Here the CDR3 DNA reads TGTGCCAGCAGCCCGCCGGACAGGACCCCGCGTGGAAACACCATATATTTT. Translated: CASSPPDRTPRGNTIYF. V is TRBV5-8 and J is TRBJ1-3, with 7 bases matching TRBD1. The germline V gene has CDR1 SGHTS and CDR2 YDEGEE. The CDR3 has 17 amino acids. After removal of 4 bases from V and 3 bases from J, the junction contained 13 bases not matched to a gene. The entire variable domain, with the rest obtained from reference TRBV5-8 and TRBJ1-3, is as follows: EAGVTQSPTHLIKTRGQQATLRCSPISGHTSVYWYQQALGLGLQFLLWYDEGEERNRGNFPPRFSGRQFPNYSSELNVNALELEDSALYLCASSPPDRTPRGNTIYFGEGSWLTVV.

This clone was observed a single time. The CDR3 region has the DNA TGTGCCAGCAGCCAAGTTCCCAACAGGCCCCATCCCATCGAGCAGTACTTC. Its protein is CASSQVPNRPHPIEQYF. This rearrangement joins TRBV4-2 to TRBJ2-7; TRBD1 might be the D (5 bases). CDR1 is LGHNA, CDR2 YNFKEQ, per germline. The CDR3 is made up of 17 amino acids. V was trimmed by 1 base and J by 6 bases, leaving 22 bases between them.

CDR3 in DNA: TGCGCCAGCAGTGGACAGGGGGTAGGGTACGGCTACACCTTC. This sequence encodes CASSGQGVGYGYTF. The chain combines TRBV5-1 with TRBJ1-2, with 10 positions matching TRBD1. The V gene's germline CDR1 is SGHRS and CDR2 YFSETQ. Losses at the gene ends were 5 bases for V and 8 bases for J; bases not matched to a gene: 9. CDR3 length: 14 amino acids.

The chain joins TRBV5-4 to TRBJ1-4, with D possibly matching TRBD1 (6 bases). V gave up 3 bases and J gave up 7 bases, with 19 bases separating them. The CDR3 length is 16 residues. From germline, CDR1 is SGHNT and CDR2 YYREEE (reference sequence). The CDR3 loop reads CASSSRTDPKGEKLFF. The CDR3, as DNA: TGTGCCAGCAGCTCCCGGACAGACCCTAAGGGTGAAAAACTGTTTTTT.

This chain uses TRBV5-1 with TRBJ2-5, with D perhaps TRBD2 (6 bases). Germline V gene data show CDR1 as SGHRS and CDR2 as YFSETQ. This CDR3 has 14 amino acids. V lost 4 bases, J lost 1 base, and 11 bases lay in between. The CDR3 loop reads CASSPVGGQETQYF. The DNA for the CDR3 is TGCGCCAGCAGCCCGGTGGGGGGCCAAGAGACCCAGTACTTC.

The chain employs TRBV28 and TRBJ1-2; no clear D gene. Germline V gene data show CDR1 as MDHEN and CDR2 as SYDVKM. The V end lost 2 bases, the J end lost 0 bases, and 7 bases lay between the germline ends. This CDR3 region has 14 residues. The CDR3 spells CASSLDLANYGYTF. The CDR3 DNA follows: TGTGCCAGCAGTTTAGACTTAGCTAACTATGGCTACACCTTC.

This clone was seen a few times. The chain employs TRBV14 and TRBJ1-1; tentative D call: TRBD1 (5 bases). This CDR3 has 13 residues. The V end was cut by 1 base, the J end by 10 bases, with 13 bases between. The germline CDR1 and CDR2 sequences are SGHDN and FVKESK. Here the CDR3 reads CASSQGSGVGAFF. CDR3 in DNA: TGTGCCAGCAGCCAAGGATCGGGGGTTGGAGCTTTCTTT.

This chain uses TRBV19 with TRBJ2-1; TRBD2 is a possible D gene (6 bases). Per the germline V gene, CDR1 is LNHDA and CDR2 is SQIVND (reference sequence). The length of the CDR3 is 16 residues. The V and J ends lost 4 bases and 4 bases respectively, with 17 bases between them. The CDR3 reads CASSTGGGVGYNEQFF. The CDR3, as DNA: TGTGCCAGTAGTACTGGAGGCGGGGTAGGATACAATGAGCAGTTCTTC.

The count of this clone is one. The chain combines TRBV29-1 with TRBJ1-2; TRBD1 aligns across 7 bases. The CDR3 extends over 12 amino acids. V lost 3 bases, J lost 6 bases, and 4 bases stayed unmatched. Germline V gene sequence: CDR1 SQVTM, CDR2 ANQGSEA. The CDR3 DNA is TGCAGCGTTGAGAGAGGGGGCGATGGCTACACCTTC. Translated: CSVERGGDGYTF.

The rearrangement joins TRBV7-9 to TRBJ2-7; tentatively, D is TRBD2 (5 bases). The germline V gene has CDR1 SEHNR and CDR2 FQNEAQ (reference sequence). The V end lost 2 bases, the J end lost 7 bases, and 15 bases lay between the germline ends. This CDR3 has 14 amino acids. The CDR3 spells CASSLYGSRGEQYF. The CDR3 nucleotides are TGTGCCAGCAGCTTATACGGGTCCCGAGGGGAGCAGTACTTC. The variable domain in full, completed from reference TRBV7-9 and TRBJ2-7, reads DTGVSQNPRHKITKRGQNVTFRCDPISEHNRLYWYRQTLGQGPEFLTYFQNEAQLEKSRLLSDRFSAERPKGSFSTLEIQRTEQGDSAMYLCASSLYGSRGEQYFGPGTRLTVT.

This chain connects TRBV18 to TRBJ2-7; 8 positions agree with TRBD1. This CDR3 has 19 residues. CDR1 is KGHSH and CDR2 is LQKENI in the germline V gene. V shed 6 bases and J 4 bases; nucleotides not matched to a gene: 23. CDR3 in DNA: TGTGCCAGCTCGTCCTCACTGCCCCCCCGGGACAGGTCATATTACGAGCAGTACTTC. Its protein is CASSSSLPPRDRSYYEQYF.

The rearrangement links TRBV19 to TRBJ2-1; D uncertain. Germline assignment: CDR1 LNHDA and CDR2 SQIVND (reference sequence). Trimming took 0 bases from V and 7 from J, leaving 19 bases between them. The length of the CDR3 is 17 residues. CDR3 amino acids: CASSIDRWLINPNEQFF. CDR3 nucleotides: TGTGCCAGTAGTATAGACCGTTGGCTCATAAACCCGAATGAGCAGTTCTTC. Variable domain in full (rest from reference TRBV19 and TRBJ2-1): DGGITQSPKYLFRKEGQNVTLSCEQNLNHDAMYWYRQDPGQGLRLIYYSQIVNDFQKGDIAEGYSVSREKKESFPLTVTSAQKNPTAFYLCASSIDRWLINPNEQFFGPGTRLTVL.

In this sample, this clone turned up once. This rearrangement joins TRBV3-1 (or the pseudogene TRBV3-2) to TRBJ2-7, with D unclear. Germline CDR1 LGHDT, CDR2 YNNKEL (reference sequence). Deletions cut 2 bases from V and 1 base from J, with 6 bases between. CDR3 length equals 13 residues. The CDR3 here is CASSQTVSYEQYF. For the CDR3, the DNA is TGTGCCAGCAGCCAAACGGTATCCTACGAGCAGTACTTC.

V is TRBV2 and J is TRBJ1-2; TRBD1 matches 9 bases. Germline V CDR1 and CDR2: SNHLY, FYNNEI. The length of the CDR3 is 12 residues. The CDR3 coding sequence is TGTGCTTGCAGAAGGACAGGGGTTGGCTACACCTTC. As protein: CACRRTGVGYTF. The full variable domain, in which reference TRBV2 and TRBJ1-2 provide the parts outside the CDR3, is EPEVTQTPSHQVTQMGQEVILRCVPISNHLYFYWYRQILGQKVEFLVSFYNNEISEKSEIFDDQFSVERPDGSNFTLKIRSTKLEDSAMYFCACRRTGVGYTFGSGTRLTVV.

In DNA form, the CDR3 reads TGTGCCAGCAGCCAAATAGCGAGTTCCTACGAGCAGTACTTC. Its translation is CASSQIASSYEQYF. The rearrangement links TRBV3-1 (or the pseudogene TRBV3-2) to TRBJ2-7; possible D gene TRBD2, 5 bases. With 2 bases removed from V and 1 base from J, the gap between germline ends came to 9 bases. This CDR3 comprises 14 residues. Germline V gene sequence: CDR1 LGHDT, CDR2 YNNKEL (reference sequence).

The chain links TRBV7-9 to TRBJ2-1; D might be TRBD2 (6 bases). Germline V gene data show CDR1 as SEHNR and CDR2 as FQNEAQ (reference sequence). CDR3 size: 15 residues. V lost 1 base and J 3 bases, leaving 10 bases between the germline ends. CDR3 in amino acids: CASSLVAANYNEQFF. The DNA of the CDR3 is TGTGCCAGCAGCTTAGTAGCGGCCAACTACAATGAGCAGTTCTTC.

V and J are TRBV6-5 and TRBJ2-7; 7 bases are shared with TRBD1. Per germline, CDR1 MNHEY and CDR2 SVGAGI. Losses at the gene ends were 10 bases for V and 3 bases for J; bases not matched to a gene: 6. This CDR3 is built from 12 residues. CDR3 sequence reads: CAIKTGNYEQYF. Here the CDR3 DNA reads TGTGCCATCAAGACAGGGAACTACGAGCAGTACTTC.